This T cell receptor beta chain originates from a study of cytomegalovirus exposure and HLA in healthy donors. Points from the study as a whole: In an earlier analysis, most TCR beta V segments were productive about 87% or about 30% of the time.

The V end lost 2 bases, the J end lost 5 bases, and 9 bases lay between the germline ends. CDR1 and CDR2 (germline): MNHEY, SVGAGI. The CDR3 contains 14 residues. Both 60 Vbeta primers and 13 Jbeta primers went into the PCR. Sequencing was performed with immunoSEQ multiplex PCR; in TCRdb, only in-frame clones are kept and a portion is missing. This sample carries approximately 200,000 clones, around 77% of them seen once, and the ten largest clones take over 1.5%. A note on this clone: Its antigen is not identified.

The TCR comes from a woman in her late teens or twenties in good health and CMV-seronegative. Source material: PBMCs. V and J are TRBV6-5 and TRBJ1-4; possible D gene TRBD1, 5 bases. CDR3 sequence: CASSYVQGNEKLFF. The DNA for the CDR3 is TGTGCCAGCAGTTACGTCCAGGGAAATGAAAAACTGTTTTTT.